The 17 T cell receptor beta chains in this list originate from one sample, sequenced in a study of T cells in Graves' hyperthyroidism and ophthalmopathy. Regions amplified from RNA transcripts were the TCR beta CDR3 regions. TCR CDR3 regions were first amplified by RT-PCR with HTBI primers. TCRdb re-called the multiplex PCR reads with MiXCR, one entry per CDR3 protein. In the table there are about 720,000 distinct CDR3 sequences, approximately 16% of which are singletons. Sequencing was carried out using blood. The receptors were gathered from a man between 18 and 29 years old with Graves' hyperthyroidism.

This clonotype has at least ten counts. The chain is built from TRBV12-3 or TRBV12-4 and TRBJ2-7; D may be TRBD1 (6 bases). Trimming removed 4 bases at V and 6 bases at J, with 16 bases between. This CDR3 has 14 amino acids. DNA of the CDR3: TGTGCCAGCAGTTCAGCCGGGACATTCGGCGAGCAGTACTTC. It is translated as CASSSAGTFGEQYF.

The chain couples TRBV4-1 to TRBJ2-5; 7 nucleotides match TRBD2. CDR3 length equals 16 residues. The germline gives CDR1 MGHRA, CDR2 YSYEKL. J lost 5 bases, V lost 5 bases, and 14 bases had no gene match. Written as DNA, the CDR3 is TGCGCCAGCAGCTCCCGCCGCGGGAGTTCGCTGGAGACCCAGTACTTC. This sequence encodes CASSSRRGSSLETQYF.

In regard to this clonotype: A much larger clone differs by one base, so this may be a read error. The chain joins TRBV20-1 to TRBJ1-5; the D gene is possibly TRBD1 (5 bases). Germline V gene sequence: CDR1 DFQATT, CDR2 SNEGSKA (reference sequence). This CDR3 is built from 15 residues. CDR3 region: CSARGGAGQGQPQHF. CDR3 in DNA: TGCAGTGCAAGAGGAGGAGCGGGGCAAGGTCAGCCCCAGCATTTT.

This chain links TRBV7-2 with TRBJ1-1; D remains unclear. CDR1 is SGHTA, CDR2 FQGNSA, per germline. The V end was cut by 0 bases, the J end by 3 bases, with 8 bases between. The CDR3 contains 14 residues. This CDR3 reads CASSLAVAHTEAFF. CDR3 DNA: TGTGCCAGCAGCTTAGCAGTGGCCCACACTGAAGCTTTCTTT.

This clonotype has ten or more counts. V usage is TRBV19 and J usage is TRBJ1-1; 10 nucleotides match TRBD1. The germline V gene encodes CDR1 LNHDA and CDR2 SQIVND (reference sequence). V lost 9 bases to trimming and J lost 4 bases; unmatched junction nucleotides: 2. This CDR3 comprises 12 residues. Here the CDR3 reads CASRTGGTEAFF. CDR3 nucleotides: TGTGCCAGCAGGACAGGGGGCACTGAAGCTTTCTTT.

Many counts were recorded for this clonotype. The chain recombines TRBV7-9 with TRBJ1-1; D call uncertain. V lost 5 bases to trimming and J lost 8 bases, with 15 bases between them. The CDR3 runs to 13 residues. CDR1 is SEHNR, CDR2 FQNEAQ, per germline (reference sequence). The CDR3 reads CASSPPSGGEAFF. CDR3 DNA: TGTGCCAGCAGCCCCCCATCGGGCGGGGAAGCTTTCTTT. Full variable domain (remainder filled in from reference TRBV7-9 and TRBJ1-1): DTGVSQNPRHKITKRGQNVTFRCDPISEHNRLYWYRQTLGQGPEFLTYFQNEAQLEKSRLLSDRFSAERPKGSFSTLEIQRTEQGDSAMYLCASSPPSGGEAFFGQGTRLTVV.

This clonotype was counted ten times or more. The CDR3 DNA follows: TGTGCCAGCTCACCACCGCAGGGAGCGGCCAAAAACATTCAGTACTTC. The encoded protein is CASSPPQGAAKNIQYF. The J gene is TRBJ2-4, the V gene TRBV18; D possibly uses TRBD1 or TRBD2 (5 bases each). The CDR3 is 16 amino acids. V lost 0 bases, J lost 1 base, and 10 bases lay in between. Germline loops: CDR1 KGHSH, CDR2 LQKENI.

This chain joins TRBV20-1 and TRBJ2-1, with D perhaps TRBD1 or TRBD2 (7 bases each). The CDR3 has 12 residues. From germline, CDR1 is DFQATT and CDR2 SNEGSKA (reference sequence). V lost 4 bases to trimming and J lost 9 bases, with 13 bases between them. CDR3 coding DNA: TGCAGTGCTACCCAGGGGGGGACTGAGCAGTTCTTC. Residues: CSATQGGTEQFF.

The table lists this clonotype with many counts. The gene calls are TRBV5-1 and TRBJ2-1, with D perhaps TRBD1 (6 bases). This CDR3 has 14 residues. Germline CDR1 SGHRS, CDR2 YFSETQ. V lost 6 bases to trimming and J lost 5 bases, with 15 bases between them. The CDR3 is CASTPVGADNEQFF. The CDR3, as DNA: TGCGCCAGCACCCCGGTGGGGGCCGACAATGAGCAGTTCTTC.

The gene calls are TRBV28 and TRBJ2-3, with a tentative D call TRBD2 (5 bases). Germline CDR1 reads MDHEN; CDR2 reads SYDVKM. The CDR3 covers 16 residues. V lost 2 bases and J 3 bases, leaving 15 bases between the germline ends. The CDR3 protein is CASSLGSGEMTDTQYF. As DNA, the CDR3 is TGTGCCAGCAGTTTAGGAAGCGGTGAAATGACAGATACGCAGTATTTT.

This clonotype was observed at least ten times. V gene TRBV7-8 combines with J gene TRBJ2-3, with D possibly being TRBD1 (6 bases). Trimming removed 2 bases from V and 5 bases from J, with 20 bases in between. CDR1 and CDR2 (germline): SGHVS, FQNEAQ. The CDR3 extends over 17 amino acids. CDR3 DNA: TGTGCCAGCAGCTTACACCAGGGGAATGATAGGAGAGATACGCAGTATTTT. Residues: CASSLHQGNDRRDTQYF.

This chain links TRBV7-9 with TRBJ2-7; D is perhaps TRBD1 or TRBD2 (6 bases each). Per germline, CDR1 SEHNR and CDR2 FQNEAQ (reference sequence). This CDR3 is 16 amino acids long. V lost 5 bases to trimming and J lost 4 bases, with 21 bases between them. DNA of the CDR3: TGTGCCAGCAGCGCAGACGGGGGACAAGGGAAGTACGAGCAGTACTTC. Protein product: CASSADGGQGKYEQYF. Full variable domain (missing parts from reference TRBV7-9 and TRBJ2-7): DTGVSQNPRHKITKRGQNVTFRCDPISEHNRLYWYRQTLGQGPEFLTYFQNEAQLEKSRLLSDRFSAERPKGSFSTLEIQRTEQGDSAMYLCASSADGGQGKYEQYFGPGTRLTVT.

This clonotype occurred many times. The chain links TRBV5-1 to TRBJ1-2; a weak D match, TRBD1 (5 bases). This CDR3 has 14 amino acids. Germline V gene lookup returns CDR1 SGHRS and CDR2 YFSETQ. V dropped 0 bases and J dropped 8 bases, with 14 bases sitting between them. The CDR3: CASSLGQGGSGYTF. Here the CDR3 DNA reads TGCGCCAGCAGCTTGGGGCAGGGAGGTTCCGGCTACACCTTC. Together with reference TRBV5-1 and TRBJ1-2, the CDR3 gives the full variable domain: KAGVTQTPRYLIKTRGQQVTLSCSPISGHRSVSWYQQTPGQGLQFLFEYFSETQRNKGNFPGRFSGRQFSNSRSEMNVSTLELGDSALYLCASSLGQGGSGYTFGSGTRLTVV.

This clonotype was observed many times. Written as DNA, the CDR3 is TGTGCCAGTCGTTGGGACAGAACCTCCTACAATGAGCAGTTCTTC. The encoded protein is CASRWDRTSYNEQFF. The gene calls are TRBV27 and TRBJ2-1; 7 bases line up with TRBD1. Germline CDR1 reads MNHEY; CDR2 reads SMNVEV (reference sequence). The CDR3 consists of 15 residues. Trimming at V came to 9 bases and at J to 0 bases, leaving 8 bases not matched to a gene.

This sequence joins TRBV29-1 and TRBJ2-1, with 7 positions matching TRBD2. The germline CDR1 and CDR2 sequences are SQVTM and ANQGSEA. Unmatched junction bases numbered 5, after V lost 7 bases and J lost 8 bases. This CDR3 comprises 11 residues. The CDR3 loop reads CSAATSYEQFF. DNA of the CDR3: TGCAGCGCCGCGACTAGCTATGAGCAGTTCTTC.

CDR3 protein: CASRPGQPYSNQPQHF. CDR3 coding DNA: TGTGCCAGCAGACCGGGACAGCCATATAGCAATCAGCCCCAGCATTTT. V gene TRBV2 combines with J gene TRBJ1-5; 7 bases line up with TRBD1. Germline V gene sequence: CDR1 SNHLY, CDR2 FYNNEI. The CDR3 runs to 16 residues. Unmatched junction bases numbered 8, after V lost 6 bases and J lost 0 bases.

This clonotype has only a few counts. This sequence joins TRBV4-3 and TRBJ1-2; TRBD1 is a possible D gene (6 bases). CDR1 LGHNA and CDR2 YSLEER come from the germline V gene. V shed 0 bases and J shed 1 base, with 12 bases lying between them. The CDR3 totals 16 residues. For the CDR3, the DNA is TGCGCCAGCAGCCAAGAGAGTGGACAGCTTAACTATGGCTACACCTTC. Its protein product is CASSQESGQLNYGYTF.